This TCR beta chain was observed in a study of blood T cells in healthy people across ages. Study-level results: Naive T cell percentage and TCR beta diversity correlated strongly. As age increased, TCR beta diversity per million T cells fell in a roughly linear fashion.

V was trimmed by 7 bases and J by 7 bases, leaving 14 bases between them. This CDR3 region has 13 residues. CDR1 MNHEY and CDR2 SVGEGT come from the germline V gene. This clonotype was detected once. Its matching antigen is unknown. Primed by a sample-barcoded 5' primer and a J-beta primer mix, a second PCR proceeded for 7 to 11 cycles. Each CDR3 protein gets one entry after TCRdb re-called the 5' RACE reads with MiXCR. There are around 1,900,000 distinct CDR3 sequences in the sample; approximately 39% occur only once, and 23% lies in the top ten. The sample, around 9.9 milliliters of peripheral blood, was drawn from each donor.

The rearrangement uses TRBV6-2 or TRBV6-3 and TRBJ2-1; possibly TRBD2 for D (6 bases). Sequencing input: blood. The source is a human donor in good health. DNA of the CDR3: TGTGCCAGCATGTTAAGCGGGTGGAATGAGCAGTTCTTC. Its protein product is CASMLSGWNEQFF.